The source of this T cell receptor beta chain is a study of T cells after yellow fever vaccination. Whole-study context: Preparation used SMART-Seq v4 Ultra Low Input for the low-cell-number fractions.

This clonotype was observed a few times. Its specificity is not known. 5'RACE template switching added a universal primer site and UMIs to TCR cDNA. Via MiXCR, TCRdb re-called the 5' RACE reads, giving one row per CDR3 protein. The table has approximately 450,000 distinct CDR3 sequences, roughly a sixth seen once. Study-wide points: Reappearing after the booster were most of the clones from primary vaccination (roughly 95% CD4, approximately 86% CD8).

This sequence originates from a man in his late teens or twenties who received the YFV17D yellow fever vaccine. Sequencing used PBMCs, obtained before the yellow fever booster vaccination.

The CDR3 bases are TGTGCCATCAGTGAGTCGAGGGGGGCCCAAGAGACCCAGTACTTC. Translated, it gives CAISESRGAQETQYF. The chain couples TRBV10-3 to TRBJ2-5, with D perhaps TRBD1 or TRBD2 (6 bases each). This CDR3 has 15 amino acids. Germline values: CDR1 ENHRY, CDR2 SYGVKD. The ends were cut back, 0 bases at V and 1 base at J, with 9 bases in the middle.